This T cell receptor (beta chain) appears in the sequencing data of a study of T cell responses to AZD1222 COVID-19 vaccine. Findings of the study overall: Seropositive status at baseline applied to only 5 or 6 AZD1222 recipients.

Here immunoSEQ multiplex PCR was the method, and the copy in TCRdb shows in-frame clones only, minus some. The sample shows just under 150,000 clones, approximately 89% of them seen only once. Concerning this clone: Its cognate antigen is unknown.

This clonotype was obtained from an adult who received the AZD1222 COVID-19 vaccine. The sample here was peripheral blood, taken 28 days after the second AZD1222 dose.

In DNA, the CDR3 is TGTGCCAGCAGTCCCCAAGGGGACCTTGGCTATGGCTACACCTTC. Translated, it gives CASSPQGDLGYGYTF. The V gene is TRBV6-5, the J gene TRBJ1-2, with D possibly matching TRBD1 (5 bases). Trimming stripped 5 bases from V and 4 bases from J, with 17 bases between. Germline V gene lookup returns CDR1 MNHEY and CDR2 SVGAGI. The CDR3 loop spans 15 amino acids.